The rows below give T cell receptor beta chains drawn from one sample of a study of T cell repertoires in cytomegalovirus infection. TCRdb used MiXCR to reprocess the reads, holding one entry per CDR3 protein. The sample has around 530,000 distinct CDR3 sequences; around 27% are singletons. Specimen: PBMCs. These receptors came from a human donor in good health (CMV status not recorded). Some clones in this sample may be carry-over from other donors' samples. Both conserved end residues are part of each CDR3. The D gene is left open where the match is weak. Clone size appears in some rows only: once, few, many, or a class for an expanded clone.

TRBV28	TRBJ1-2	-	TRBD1	TGTGCCAGCAGCCCGACAGGGCTTAGTAACTATGGCTACACCTTC	CASSPTGLSNYGYTF
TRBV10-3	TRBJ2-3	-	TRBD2	TGTGCCATCAGTGAGTCTCTGGGACTAGCGGGAGGAGTAACAGATACGCAGTATTTT	CAISESLGLAGGVTDTQYF
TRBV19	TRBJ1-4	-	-	TGTGCCAGTAAAACCCAGAGCCGTGGTGAAAAACTGTTTTTT	CASKTQSRGEKLFF
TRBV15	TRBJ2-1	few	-	TGTGCCACCAGCACCCCGGTGTCCTTAGGGAATGAGCAGTTCTTC	CATSTPVSLGNEQFF
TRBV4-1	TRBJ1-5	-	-	TGCGCCAGCAGCCAAGATATGGCAGGAGCCCTTAACCCCAATCAGCCCCAGCATTTT	CASSQDMAGALNPNQPQHF
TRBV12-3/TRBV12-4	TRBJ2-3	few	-	TGTGCCAGCACTGTACTCAGCACAGATACGCAGTATTTT	CASTVLSTDTQYF
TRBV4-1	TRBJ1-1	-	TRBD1	TGCGCCAGCAGCCAAAGCACGCGACAGGGGGCGTCTGAAGCTTTCTTT	CASSQSTRQGASEAFF
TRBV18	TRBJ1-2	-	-	TGTGCCAGCTCACCGCGAGGCCGGGGATCTGGGGTATACACCTTC	CASSPRGRGSGVYTF
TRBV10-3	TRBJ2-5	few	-	TGTGCCATCCGAAAATCACTAGCCGGAGGTGGAGAGACCCAGTACTTC	CAIRKSLAGGGETQYF
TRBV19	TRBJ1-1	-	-	TGTGCCCGTAGTATTGAAAGACTGAACACTGAAGCTTTCTTT	CARSIERLNTEAFF
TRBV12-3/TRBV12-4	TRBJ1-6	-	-	TGTGCCAGCAGTTACAGGGAGAGTTCACCCCTCCACTTT	CASSYRESSPLHF
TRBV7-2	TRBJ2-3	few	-	TGTGCCAGCAGCTTAGAGGGGGGGCACGGGGATACGCAGTATTTT	CASSLEGGHGDTQYF
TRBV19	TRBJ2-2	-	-	TGTGCCAGTAGTATGTCGACCACCGGGGAGCTGTTTTTT	CASSMSTTGELFF
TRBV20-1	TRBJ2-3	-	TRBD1	TGCAGTGCTGAGGCAGGGGGCTTCACAGATACGCAGTATTTT	CSAEAGGFTDTQYF
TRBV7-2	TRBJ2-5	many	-	TGTGCCAGCACCCTCTTGACTAGTTTCCCAGAGACCCAGTACTTC	CASTLLTSFPETQYF
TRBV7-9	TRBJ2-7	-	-	TGTGCCAGCAGCTTGGTCGGTGGGGCGGCCTACGAGCAGTACTTC	CASSLVGGAAYEQYF
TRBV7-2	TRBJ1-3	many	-	TGTGCCAGCAGCTCCGGGGACCACTCTGGAAACACCATATATTTT	CASSSGDHSGNTIYF
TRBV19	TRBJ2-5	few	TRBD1	TGTGCCAGTAGTTCCCAGGGGGCGGGGACCCAGTACTTC	CASSSQGAGTQYF
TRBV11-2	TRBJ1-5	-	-	TGTGCCAGCAGCTTAGTTTTGGGTCAGCCCCAGCATTTT	CASSLVLGQPQHF
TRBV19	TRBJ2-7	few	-	TGTGCCAGTAGTATCACTGAGTCCTACGAGCAGTACTTC	CASSITESYEQYF
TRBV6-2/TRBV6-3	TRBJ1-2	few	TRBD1	TGTGCCATAGAGGGGGCATCGGATGGCTACACCTTC	CAIEGASDGYTF
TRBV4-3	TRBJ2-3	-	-	TGCGCCAGCAGCCAAGCAGGGGAGGGCACAGATACGCAGTATTTT	CASSQAGEGTDTQYF
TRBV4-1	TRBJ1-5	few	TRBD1	TGCGCCAGCAGCCAAGAAGAGGACAGGGGAGGCAATCAGCCCCAGCATTTT	CASSQEEDRGGNQPQHF
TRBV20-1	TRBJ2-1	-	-	TGCAGTGCCCCAGAGACAGCCGCTACCTCCTACAATGAGCAGTTCTTC	CSAPETAATSYNEQFF
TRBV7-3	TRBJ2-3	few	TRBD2	TGTGCCAGCGGGAGGGACTCGCTTGATACGCAGTATTTT	CASGRDSLDTQYF
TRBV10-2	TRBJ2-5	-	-	TGCGCCAGCAGTGACCGCAGGACCCAAGAGACCCAGTACTTC	CASSDRRTQETQYF
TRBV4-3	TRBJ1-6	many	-	TGCGCCAGCAGCCAAGCGCCCGGGGCGCCCCTCCACTTT	CASSQAPGAPLHF
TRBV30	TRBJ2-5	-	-	TGTGCCTGGAGTAGGGAGCCAGGGGTCCTAGGGACCCAGTACTTC	CAWSREPGVLGTQYF
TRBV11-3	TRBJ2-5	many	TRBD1	TGTGCCAGCAGCTCCCGACAGGGCCAAGAGACCCAGTACTTC	CASSSRQGQETQYF
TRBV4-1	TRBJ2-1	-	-	TGCGCCAGCAGCCAAGGTGGGGCCACCTACAATGAGCAGTTCTTC	CASSQGGATYNEQFF
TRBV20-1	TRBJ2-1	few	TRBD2	TGCAGTGCAGCATCGAGCGGGGGGGGGGAGTATGAGCAGTTCTTC	CSAASSGGGEYEQFF
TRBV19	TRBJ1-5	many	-	TGTGCCACAACGGCTTGGGACCCATGGGAGCCCCAGCATTTT	CATTAWDPWEPQHF
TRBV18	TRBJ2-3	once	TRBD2	TGTGCCAGCTCACCACCGAGCGGGAGTAGAGATACGCAGTATTTT	CASSPPSGSRDTQYF
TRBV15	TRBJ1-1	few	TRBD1	TGTGCCACCAGCAAAGACAGGGGTGAAGCTTTCTTT	CATSKDRGEAFF
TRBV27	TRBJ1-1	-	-	TGTGCCAGCAGTTTTGGCCGGCCGGACACTGAAGCTTTCTTT	CASSFGRPDTEAFF
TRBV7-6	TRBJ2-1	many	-	TGTGCCAGCAGCTTAGATGCGGAGCTCGGATCCAATGAGCAGTTCTTC	CASSLDAELGSNEQFF
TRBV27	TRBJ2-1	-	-	TGTGCCAGCAGTATTTGGGCGGGGAGCTCCTACAATGAGCAGTTCTTC	CASSIWAGSSYNEQFF